This T cell receptor beta chain is from a study of cytomegalovirus exposure and HLA in healthy donors. The ends lost 8 bases at V and 6 bases at J; junction bases unmatched: 19. Germline lookup yields CDR1 MGHRA and CDR2 YSYEKL. This CDR3 has 19 amino acids. On this clone: Its specificity is unknown.

The primer mix had 60 Vbeta and 13 Jbeta primers. Assay: immunoSEQ multiplex PCR; the TCRdb copy retains only in-frame clones and omits some. The profile covers some 180,000 clones, with around 80% appearing a single time and 1.5% to 1.7% taken by the ten largest. General study results and limits: Among donors in an Asian-associated ancestry cluster, a later analysis reportedly found fewer N-insertions than the roughly 700-donor mean. High specificity and sensitivity for cytomegalovirus status were reported for the classifier. Later analysis suggested links between common viral pathogens and several top significant clusters.

The source material was PBMCs. The gene calls are TRBV4-1 and TRBJ2-5, with 15 bases matching TRBD2. This sequence was found in a man aged 35 to 55 in good health and CMV-seronegative. Here the CDR3 reads CASFSGTGTSGGPPKTQYF. CDR3 nucleotides: TGCGCCAGCTTCTCCGGGACAGGGACTAGCGGGGGGCCTCCGAAGACCCAGTACTTC.